This T cell receptor (delta chain) was captured by sequencing in a study of γδ T cells in repeated Plasmodium falciparum infection. Study summary: Malaria-naive adults were infected with P. falciparum NF54 four times over roughly 640 days.

Flow sorting of PBMC yielded separate Vgamma9/Vdelta2+ and Vdelta2-negative gammadelta T cell populations for bulk repertoire analysis. The V gene end was trimmed by 0 bases and the J gene end by 7 bases; junction bases not matched to a gene: 7. The CDR3 runs to 13 residues. From germline, CDR1 is TVYSNPD and CDR2 GDNSRS (reference sequence). Points from the study as a whole: Vdelta2-negative gammadelta repertoires appeared less diverse and less shared in Malian than Australian children. Malian donors came from one small rural village, predominantly one ethnic group.

This clone has ten or more counts. Antigen unknown. The protein recorded in TCRdb matches a much larger clone and deviates from this DNA's translation at residue 9, suggesting a read error; the protein here is obtained by translating the DNA. TCRdb reprocessed the multiplex PCR reads through CATT. The sample has around 50,000 delta-chain clones, around 1.8% seen once. The sequenced material came from gamma-delta T cells from blood. The origin of this receptor is a pool of human donors (malaria-infected and uninfected, not separated). The rearrangement joins TRDV3 to TRDJ1, with 8 bases identical to TRDD3. CDR3 nucleotides: TGTGCCTTTAGGTTGGGGATACAGGCTAAACTCATCTTT. Translation: CAFRLGIQAKLIF.